This passage covers 29 T cell receptor beta chains from one sample sequenced in a study of T cells in Graves' hyperthyroidism and ophthalmopathy. It was RNA transcripts that yielded the amplified TCR beta CDR3 regions. During a first-round RT-PCR of the TCR CDR3, the HTBI primer set was used. Using its own MiXCR run on the multiplex PCR reads, TCRdb lists one record per CDR3 protein. The sample comprises around 400,000 distinct CDR3 sequences, 13% to 15% of which are singletons, and about 21% rests with the top ten. Input material: blood. These receptors came from a woman aged 55-70 years with Graves' ophthalmopathy.

This clonotype has just a few counts. The chain employs TRBV5-1 and TRBJ2-1; D remains ambiguous. Trimming shortened V by 3 bases and J by 0 bases, and 10 bases separated the two germline ends. The CDR3 extends over 15 amino acids. Germline values: CDR1 SGHRS, CDR2 YFSETQ. The CDR3 sequence: CASSSTLSSYNEQFF. As DNA, the CDR3 is TGCGCCAGCAGCTCCACCCTGAGCTCCTACAATGAGCAGTTCTTC.

The chain couples TRBV6-1 to TRBJ2-1; D is possibly TRBD2 (6 bases). Looked up from germline, CDR1 is MNHNS and CDR2 is SASEGT. The germline V and J ends were trimmed by 4 bases and 2 bases, with 15 bases remaining between them. The CDR3 totals 16 residues. CDR3 nucleotides: TGTGCCAGCAGTGGAGTAAAGCGGAGGGCCTACAATGAGCAGTTCTTC. Residues: CASSGVKRRAYNEQFF.

This clonotype was counted at least ten times. The J gene is TRBJ2-2, the V gene TRBV5-1; TRBD2 matches 9 bases. The ends lost 6 bases at V and 6 bases at J; junction bases unmatched: 12. This CDR3 comprises 16 residues. Germline V gene sequence: CDR1 SGHRS, CDR2 YFSETQ. The CDR3 sequence: CASNNLLAGNAGELFF. CDR3 in DNA: TGCGCCAGCAACAACCTCCTAGCGGGAAATGCCGGGGAGCTGTTTTTT. The full variable domain, its missing parts supplied by reference TRBV5-1 and TRBJ2-2, is KAGVTQTPRYLIKTRGQQVTLSCSPISGHRSVSWYQQTPGQGLQFLFEYFSETQRNKGNFPGRFSGRQFSNSRSEMNVSTLELGDSALYLCASNNLLAGNAGELFFGEGSRLTVL.

This clonotype was recorded many times. The chain links TRBV12-3 or TRBV12-4 to TRBJ1-1, with 7 nucleotides matching TRBD1. The CDR3 spans 13 residues. J gave up 6 bases and V 1 base, and 2 bases lay outside the gene matches. In DNA form, the CDR3 reads TGTGCCAGCAGTTTAGTAGGGGGCGCTGAAGCTTTCTTT. Its protein product is CASSLVGGAEAFF.

The rearrangement links TRBV9 to TRBJ2-2; possibly TRBD1 for D (5 bases). V lost 0 bases and J lost 7, with 10 bases in between. CDR3 length: 14 amino acids. Germline V gene sequence: CDR1 SGDLS, CDR2 YYNGEE. CDR3 amino acids: CASSVEGVSGELFF. In nucleotides, the CDR3 is TGTGCCAGCAGCGTAGAAGGGGTTAGCGGGGAGCTGTTTTTT.

This clonotype occurred many times. V gene TRBV7-9 combines with J gene TRBJ1-2, with 7 bases lining up with TRBD1. This CDR3 spans 15 amino acids. The germline gives CDR1 SEHNR, CDR2 FQNEAQ (reference sequence). Trimming removed 5 bases from V and 10 bases from J; junction bases left unmatched: 16. CDR3 residues: CASSKGQGVPLDYTF. CDR3 sequence (DNA): TGTGCCAGCAGCAAGGGTCAGGGGGTCCCCTTGGACTACACCTTC.

This clonotype was seen more than once but under ten times. The chain couples TRBV5-1 to TRBJ2-7; 9 nucleotides match TRBD1. The CDR3 runs to 14 residues. CDR1 SGHRS and CDR2 YFSETQ come from the germline V gene. V lost 3 bases to trimming and J lost 3 bases; unmatched junction nucleotides: 4. The CDR3, as DNA: TGCGCCAGCAGCTGGGACAGGGCGCGCTACGAGCAGTACTTC. This translates into CASSWDRARYEQYF.

This clonotype was seen a handful of times. This chain joins TRBV18 and TRBJ1-1; a possible D gene is TRBD1 (6 bases). The CDR3 runs to 16 residues. CDR1 and CDR2 from the germline V gene are KGHSH and LQKENI. Trimming pared 6 bases from V and 0 bases from J, leaving 17 bases between. CDR3 in DNA: TGTGCCAGCTCTCAAAGACTGACAGGAATGAACACTGAAGCTTTCTTT. Translation: CASSQRLTGMNTEAFF.

This clonotype was seen more than once but under ten times. The J gene is TRBJ2-1, the V gene TRBV10-3; 7 bases fit TRBD2. The trim removed 8 bases at V and 5 bases at J, leaving 6 bases unmatched. The CDR3 is made up of 13 amino acids. Germline V gives CDR1 ENHRY, CDR2 SYGVKD. This chain's CDR3 is CAIGPSGDNEQFF. CDR3 sequence (DNA): TGTGCCATCGGGCCTAGCGGTGACAATGAGCAGTTCTTC.

This clonotype was found many times. This sequence joins TRBV11-3 and TRBJ2-1; D tentatively fits TRBD1 or TRBD2 (5 bases each). Germline CDR1 reads SGHNT; CDR2 reads YENEEA. Between the trimmed V and J ends, which lost 0 bases and 9 bases, there was a span of 9 bases. The CDR3 is 13 residues long. As DNA, the CDR3 is TGTGCCAGCAGCTTAGAGACGGGGCGTGAGCAGTTCTTC. It translates to CASSLETGREQFF. Drawing the rest from reference TRBV11-3 and TRBJ2-1, the complete variable domain is EAGVVQSPRYKIIEKKQPVAFWCNPISGHNTLYWYLQNLGQGPELLIRYENEEAVDDSQLPKDRFSAERLKGVDSTLKIQPAELGDSAVYLCASSLETGREQFFGPGTRLTVL.

This clonotype came up many times. CDR3 in amino acids: CSARGTSGDSWGEQYF. CDR3 bases: TGCAGTGCTAGGGGGACTAGCGGAGACTCTTGGGGGGAGCAGTACTTC. This chain links TRBV20-1 with TRBJ2-7; 11 bases align to TRBD2. The length of the CDR3 is 16 residues. After removal of 3 bases from V and 7 bases from J, the junction contained 14 bases not matched to a gene. Per the germline V gene, CDR1 is DFQATT and CDR2 is SNEGSKA (reference sequence).

Notes on this clonotype: The junction differs from germline at one of its ends, possibly a read error. V gene TRBV4-1 combines with J gene TRBJ1-5; 8 bases fit TRBD1. CDR3 length equals 14 residues. Germline V CDR1 and CDR2: MGHRA, YSYEKL. The CDR3 bases are TGCGCCACCAGCGACAGGGGCCGCAATCAGCCCCAGCATTTT. Its protein product is CATSDRGRNQPQHF.

The V and J genes are TRBV7-8 and TRBJ2-7; perhaps D is TRBD1 or TRBD2 (5 bases each). Trimming took off 4 bases at V and 4 bases at J, with 20 bases between the two ends. The CDR3 runs 16 residues. Germline CDR1 reads SGHVS; CDR2 reads FQNEAQ. CDR3 coding DNA: TGTGCCAGCAGCTCACCCGAAGCGGACAAATATTACGAGCAGTACTTC. This codes for CASSSPEADKYYEQYF.

This clonotype has a count of ten or more. The rearrangement links TRBV20-1 to TRBJ2-7; TRBD1 matches at 9 bases. This CDR3 has 13 amino acids. V lost 5 bases and J lost 4; bases outside the gene matches: 6. Germline CDR1 is DFQATT and CDR2 is SNEGSKA (reference sequence). This chain's CDR3 is CSAPRTGVYEQYF. The DNA of the CDR3 is TGCAGTGCTCCTAGGACAGGGGTTTACGAGCAGTACTTC.

This clonotype was picked up many times. The genes are TRBV5-1 and TRBJ2-2; 8 positions agree with TRBD2. There are 17 residues in the CDR3. J lost 6 bases, V lost 4 bases, and 14 bases had no gene match. The germline V gene encodes CDR1 SGHRS and CDR2 YFSETQ. CDR3 residues: CASSQIGVREGSGELFF. The CDR3 DNA follows: TGCGCCAGCAGCCAAATCGGTGTTCGGGAGGGCTCCGGGGAGCTGTTTTTT.

This clonotype was counted between two and nine times. The chain has TRBV5-6 and TRBJ2-7; no reliable D call. Trimming took 0 bases from V and 0 from J, leaving 13 bases between them. CDR3 size: 16 residues. Per germline, CDR1 SGHDT and CDR2 YYEEEE. Here the CDR3 reads CASSLVADTSSYEQYF. The CDR3 nucleotides read TGTGCCAGCAGCTTGGTTGCCGACACCAGCTCCTACGAGCAGTACTTC.

The chain links TRBV9 to TRBJ2-7, with TRBD1 matching over 7 bases. The CDR3 contains 15 residues. The junction had 7 bases not matched to a gene; V was cut back by 2 bases and J by 2 bases. Germline V gene sequence: CDR1 SGDLS, CDR2 YYNGEE. The CDR3 region has the DNA TGTGCCAGCAGCGTCGGATCGGGACAGACCTACGAGCAGTACTTC. Its protein is CASSVGSGQTYEQYF.

This clonotype was detected ten times or more. V gene TRBV28 combines with J gene TRBJ2-5, with D tentatively TRBD2 (6 bases). The length of the CDR3 is 14 residues. Germline lookup yields CDR1 MDHEN and CDR2 SYDVKM. Trimming took off 6 bases at V and 1 base at J, with 12 bases between the two ends. CDR3 sequence (DNA): TGTGCCAGCAGCCCCTGGGACTTCCAAGAGACCCAGTACTTC. Residues: CASSPWDFQETQYF.

In its sample, this clonotype was seen many times. Here the CDR3 DNA reads TGTGCCAGCAGAGCCCAAGGACAGGGGGTCGGCACTGAAGCTTTCTTT. This gives the protein CASRAQGQGVGTEAFF. V gene TRBV28 combines with J gene TRBJ1-1; the match to TRBD1 covers 10 bases. V was clipped by 6 bases and J by 4 bases; unmatched bases: 11. The germline V gene encodes CDR1 MDHEN and CDR2 SYDVKM. The length of the CDR3 is 16 residues.

The sample holds a few counts of this clonotype. The rearrangement joins TRBV25-1 to TRBJ2-1; TRBD2 matches at 11 bases. The germline gives CDR1 MGHDK, CDR2 SYGVNS. Trimming cost V 11 bases and J 7 bases; bases outside gene matches: 10. The CDR3 covers 14 residues. CDR3 region: CASSGLAGDNEQFF. Here the CDR3 DNA reads TGTGCCTCAAGCGGACTAGCGGGTGATAATGAGCAGTTCTTC.

In its sample, this clonotype was seen many times. The chain employs TRBV9 and TRBJ2-7; 8 nucleotides agree with TRBD2. Germline trimming cut 0 bases from V and 4 bases from J; bases unmatched to any gene: 6. From germline, CDR1 is SGDLS and CDR2 YYNGEE. CDR3 length equals 15 residues. CDR3 sequence: CASSVASAGGYEQYF. CDR3 DNA: TGTGCCAGCAGCGTAGCTAGCGCGGGAGGATACGAGCAGTACTTC.

This clonotype was counted many times. The chain is built from TRBV28 and TRBJ2-3; the match to TRBD2 covers 7 bases. With V trimmed by 6 bases and J by 1 base, 4 bases remained unmatched. Per the germline V gene, CDR1 is MDHEN and CDR2 is SYDVKM. The CDR3 contains 14 residues. The chain's CDR3 is CASSPAGGTDTQYF. DNA of the CDR3: TGTGCCAGCAGCCCGGCGGGAGGCACAGATACGCAGTATTTT.

Concerning this clonotype: A read error may explain this, as a much larger clone is one base away. The gene calls are TRBV27 and TRBJ2-2; 10 bases line up with TRBD2. The ends lost 6 bases at V and 3 bases at J; junction bases unmatched: 4. Germline-derived CDR1 and CDR2 are MNHEY and SMNVEV (reference sequence). The CDR3 runs 15 residues. The CDR3, as DNA: TGTGCCAGCAGGCTAGCGGGAGTGGACACCGGGGAGCTGTTTTTT. Translating gives CASRLAGVDTGELFF.

The V call is TRBV7-9, the J call TRBJ2-5, with TRBD2 as a possible D gene (7 bases). Looked up from germline, CDR1 is SEHNR and CDR2 is FQNEAQ (reference sequence). The CDR3 runs to 13 residues. With 7 bases removed from V and 5 bases from J, the gap between germline ends came to 14 bases. The CDR3 DNA reads as TGTGCCAGCATCCCGGGGGGCCGGGAGACCCAGTACTTC. It yields the protein CASIPGGRETQYF.

The sample holds many counts of this clonotype. The rearrangement links TRBV9 to TRBJ2-5; TRBD2 matches at 7 bases. This CDR3 is 15 amino acids long. The germline CDR1 and CDR2 sequences are SGDLS and YYNGEE. After removal of 0 bases from V and 3 bases from J, the junction contained 5 bases not matched to a gene. The CDR3 region is CASSVGGREEETQYF. CDR3 bases: TGTGCCAGCAGCGTAGGGGGGAGGGAGGAAGAGACCCAGTACTTC.

This clonotype occurred once. The V and J genes are TRBV18 and TRBJ1-6, with D perhaps TRBD1 (5 bases). Germline CDR1 reads KGHSH; CDR2 reads LQKENI. There are 16 residues in the CDR3. The V and J ends lost 3 bases and 7 bases respectively, with 16 bases between them. CDR3 in amino acids: CASSPVQGSGNSPLHF. The CDR3 nucleotides are TGTGCCAGCTCACCTGTCCAGGGCAGCGGGAATTCACCCCTCCACTTT.

There are many counts of this clonotype. The rearrangement links TRBV20-1 to TRBJ1-5; D call uncertain. CDR1 DFQATT and CDR2 SNEGSKA come from the germline V gene (reference sequence). Deletions cut 3 bases from V and 3 bases from J, with 9 bases between. CDR3 length equals 13 residues. The CDR3 loop reads CSASGHSNQPQHF. The CDR3 region has the DNA TGCAGTGCTAGCGGGCACTCCAATCAGCCCCAGCATTTT.

This clonotype was counted at least ten times. This chain joins TRBV28 and TRBJ2-7, with 7 positions matching TRBD1. V lost 6 bases and J lost 5; bases outside the gene matches: 19. The CDR3 contains 17 residues. In germline, CDR1 is MDHEN, CDR2 SYDVKM. CDR3 sequence reads: CASSPFAEGGFRDEQYF. CDR3 DNA: TGTGCCAGCAGCCCCTTCGCGGAAGGGGGCTTTAGGGACGAGCAGTACTTC.

The chain is built from TRBV5-1 and TRBJ2-1, with D unclear. V lost 2 bases and J 6 bases, leaving 3 bases between the germline ends. CDR1 and CDR2 (germline): SGHRS, YFSETQ. This CDR3 comprises 11 residues. CDR3 loop: CASSFRNEQFF. DNA of the CDR3: TGCGCCAGCAGCTTCCGCAATGAGCAGTTCTTC.